A selection of T cell receptor beta chains follows, all from one sample in a study of T-cell reconstitution after alpha-beta-depleted transplantation in children. In TCRdb, the PCR reads were re-called with MiXCR into one record per CDR3 protein. The sample gives about 300,000 distinct CDR3 sequences, over 7.5% of which show up once; 9.1% is in the top ten. Sample: peripheral blood, taken 360 days after TCRalphabeta/CD19-depleted stem cell transplant. The receptor source for this set is a female patient aged 2-15 years who had a stem cell transplant for Fanconi anemia, so the T cells may come from the graft donor. CDR3s include the opening cysteine and the closing phenylalanine or tryptophan. D genes are given only for firm matches. Rows may omit the clone size; those that give it use once, few, many or a size class.

j_call	cdr3_length	d_call	v_call	clone_size	cdr3_aa	cdr3_nt
TRBJ2-3	17	TRBD2	TRBV7-6	many	CASSLGLRGGFTDTQYF	TGTGCCAGCAGCTTAGGCCTTCGGGGGGGCTTTACAGATACGCAGTATTTT
TRBJ2-3	11	NA	TRBV20-1	many	CSAMGSDTQYF	TGCAGTGCTATGGGCTCAGATACGCAGTATTTT
TRBJ1-1	14	NA	TRBV5-1	many	CASSLVEDNTEAFF	TGCGCCAGCAGCTTGGTGGAGGACAACACTGAAGCTTTCTTT
TRBJ2-2	13	NA	TRBV7-2	many	CASSLKNTGELFF	TGTGCCAGCAGCTTGAAAAACACCGGGGAGCTGTTTTTT
TRBJ1-1	15	NA	TRBV6-1	many	CASSPRGFRETEAFF	TGTGCCAGCAGCCCAAGAGGGTTCCGGGAGACTGAAGCTTTCTTT
TRBJ2-7	14	NA	TRBV28	few	CASSLRTTGLEQYF	TGTGCCAGCAGCTTAAGAACCACAGGGCTTGAGCAGTACTTC
TRBJ2-7	13	TRBD1	TRBV28	few	CASTITGGYEQYF	TGTGCCAGCACCATAACAGGGGGCTACGAGCAGTACTTC
TRBJ2-5	15	TRBD2	TRBV5-1	few	CASSSLRGGRETQYF	TGCGCCAGCAGCTCTTTGCGGGGGGGCCGGGAGACCCAGTACTTC
TRBJ2-7	13	TRBD2	TRBV28	many	CASSFYLAGEQYF	TGTGCCAGCAGTTTCTACTTAGCGGGCGAGCAGTACTTC
TRBJ1-1	12	NA	TRBV11-2	many	CASSLQGREAFF	TGTGCCAGCAGCTTACAAGGTCGGGAAGCTTTCTTT
TRBJ2-3	16	NA	TRBV28	NA	CASSLTIATSTDTQYF	TGTGCCAGCAGCCTGACGATCGCTACTAGCACAGATACGCAGTATTTT
TRBJ2-1	15	NA	TRBV25-1	few	CASSEGVRGARWRFF	TGTGCCAGCAGTGAAGGAGTGAGGGGGGCGCGGTGGCGGTTCTTC
TRBJ2-5	14	TRBD1	TRBV3-1	many	CASSQGQGRETQYF	TGTGCCAGCAGCCAGGGACAGGGGAGGGAGACCCAGTACTTC
TRBJ2-3	16	TRBD2	TRBV5-1	many	CASSFGSGGSTDTQYF	TGCGCCAGCAGCTTTGGTAGCGGGGGGAGCACAGATACGCAGTATTTT
TRBJ2-2	16	TRBD1	TRBV18	NA	CASSPRPGGITGELFF	TGTGCCAGCTCACCACGCCCAGGGGGCATCACCGGGGAGCTGTTTTTT
TRBJ2-5	16	TRBD2	TRBV24-1	NA	CATSDPTSGIRETQYF	TGTGCCACCAGTGACCCGACTAGCGGGATACGGGAGACCCAGTACTTC
TRBJ2-5	18	TRBD1	TRBV6-1	many	CASSLYPRDRGYVETQYF	TGTGCCAGCAGTCTGTACCCTAGGGACAGGGGTTATGTGGAGACCCAGTACTTC
TRBJ2-2	16	TRBD2	TRBV3-1	few	CASSHSGGARGGELFF	TGTGCCAGCAGCCATAGCGGGGGGGCCCGTGGCGGGGAGCTGTTTTTT
TRBJ1-1	15	NA	TRBV7-8	NA	CASSLLGVTNTEAFF	TGTGCCAGCAGCTTACTGGGAGTCACGAACACTGAAGCTTTCTTT
TRBJ2-1	15	NA	TRBV6-1	many	CASRLRLSVYNEQFF	TGTGCCAGCAGACTCCGGCTTAGCGTATACAATGAGCAGTTCTTC
TRBJ1-5	13	NA	TRBV28	NA	CASRGGSNQPQHF	TGTGCCAGTCGAGGGGGTAGCAATCAGCCCCAGCATTTT
TRBJ2-7	14	NA	TRBV3-1	many	CASSQGGYLYEQYF	TGTGCCAGCAGCCAAGGCGGCTACCTTTACGAGCAGTACTTC
TRBJ1-2	14	NA	TRBV7-9	few	CASSFPDRSYGYTF	TGTGCCAGCAGCTTCCCCGACAGGAGCTATGGCTACACCTTC
TRBJ2-3	14	TRBD1	TRBV27	many	CAIAGTGGIDTQYF	TGTGCCATCGCCGGTACAGGGGGCATAGATACGCAGTATTTT
TRBJ2-5	14	NA	TRBV24-1	once	CATSDSHRQETQYF	TGTGCCACCAGTGATTCGCACAGGCAAGAGACCCAGTACTTC
TRBJ1-1	15	TRBD1	TRBV5-1	many	CASSAEQGLNTEAFF	TGCGCCAGCAGCGCAGAACAGGGGTTGAACACTGAAGCTTTCTTT
TRBJ1-5	13	TRBD1	TRBV5-1	few	CASRQGENQPQHF	TGCGCCAGCAGACAGGGGGAGAATCAGCCCCAGCATTTT
TRBJ2-3	17	TRBD1	TRBV2	NA	CTRSFIRTGSSSDTQYF	TGTACCCGCAGTTTCATCAGGACAGGGTCCAGCTCAGATACGCAGTATTTT
TRBJ2-3	13	NA	TRBV7-2	NA	CASTTRGEATQYF	TGTGCCAGCACCACTCGCGGGGAGGCTACGCAGTATTTT
TRBJ1-2	13	TRBD1	TRBV6-1	many	CASAGGANYGYTF	TGTGCCAGCGCAGGGGGAGCTAACTATGGCTACACCTTC
TRBJ2-3	16	TRBD2	TRBV4-3	NA	CASSQEISGVTDTQYF	TGCGCCAGCAGCCAAGAGATTAGCGGGGTGACAGATACGCAGTATTTT
TRBJ2-1	15	TRBD2	TRBV7-9	many	CASSSTSSWGDEQFF	TGTGCCAGCAGCTCGACTAGCTCCTGGGGGGATGAGCAGTTCTTC
TRBJ2-7	15	TRBD1	TRBV14	NA	CASSRGQPALYEQYF	TGTGCCAGCAGCCGGGGACAGCCGGCCCTGTACGAGCAGTACTTC
TRBJ2-2	16	TRBD2	TRBV7-9	many	CASSATSGRALGELFF	TGTGCCAGCAGCGCGACTAGCGGGAGGGCCCTCGGGGAGCTGTTTTTT
TRBJ2-7	21	TRBD1	TRBV6-4	many	CASRGTGGTPNTPFPSYEQYF	TGTGCCAGCAGAGGGACAGGGGGCACTCCCAATACTCCATTTCCGTCCTACGAGCAGTACTTC
TRBJ1-1	15	NA	TRBV20-1	NA	CSARDYTNRNTEAFF	TGCAGTGCTAGAGACTACACCAACAGAAACACTGAAGCTTTCTTT
TRBJ2-2	17	TRBD2	TRBV20-1	many	CSASQGAGGRVTGELFF	TGCAGTGCTAGCCAGGGAGCGGGGGGGCGTGTCACCGGGGAGCTGTTTTTT
TRBJ2-7	14	NA	TRBV7-2	many	CASNGGDGYYEQYF	TGTGCCAGCAACGGCGGGGATGGGTACTACGAGCAGTACTTC
TRBJ2-2	16	NA	TRBV5-6	NA	CASSPGLPSGTGELFF	TGTGCCAGCAGCCCTGGGCTCCCCTCCGGTACCGGGGAGCTGTTTTTT
TRBJ1-1	15	NA	TRBV7-2	many	CASSLAGTRNTEAFF	TGTGCCAGCAGCTTAGCGGGTACCAGGAACACTGAAGCTTTCTTT
TRBJ1-6	14	TRBD1	TRBV29-1	many	CSVAQGGRNSPLHF	TGCAGCGTTGCCCAGGGGGGAAGGAATTCACCCCTCCACTTT
TRBJ2-1	15	NA	TRBV12-3/TRBV12-4	many	CASALTGGSYNEQFF	TGTGCCAGCGCCTTAACCGGGGGCTCCTACAATGAGCAGTTCTTC
TRBJ1-2	13	TRBD1	TRBV5-1	NA	CASSLAQGDGYTF	TGCGCCAGCAGCTTGGCACAGGGGGATGGCTACACCTTC
TRBJ1-5	13	NA	TRBV20-1	few	CSAPPGTNQPQHF	TGCAGTGCTCCCCCAGGGACAAATCAGCCCCAGCATTTT
TRBJ1-5	16	NA	TRBV20-1	NA	CSATRGAGYSNQPQHF	TGCAGTGCTACCCGAGGGGCAGGTTATAGCAATCAGCCCCAGCATTTT
TRBJ1-6	15	TRBD1	TRBV9	few	CASSKTTGGNSPLHF	TGTGCCAGCAGCAAAACCACAGGGGGGAATTCACCCCTCCACTTT
TRBJ1-1	13	NA	TRBV14	many	CASRWDLNTEAFF	TGTGCCAGCAGATGGGACCTGAACACTGAAGCTTTCTTT
TRBJ2-7	13	NA	TRBV20-1	many	CSARSLGSYEQYF	TGCAGTGCTAGATCTTTAGGGTCCTACGAGCAGTACTTC
TRBJ2-5	13	TRBD1	TRBV28	many	CASTQGIQETQYF	TGTGCCAGTACACAGGGGATCCAAGAGACCCAGTACTTC